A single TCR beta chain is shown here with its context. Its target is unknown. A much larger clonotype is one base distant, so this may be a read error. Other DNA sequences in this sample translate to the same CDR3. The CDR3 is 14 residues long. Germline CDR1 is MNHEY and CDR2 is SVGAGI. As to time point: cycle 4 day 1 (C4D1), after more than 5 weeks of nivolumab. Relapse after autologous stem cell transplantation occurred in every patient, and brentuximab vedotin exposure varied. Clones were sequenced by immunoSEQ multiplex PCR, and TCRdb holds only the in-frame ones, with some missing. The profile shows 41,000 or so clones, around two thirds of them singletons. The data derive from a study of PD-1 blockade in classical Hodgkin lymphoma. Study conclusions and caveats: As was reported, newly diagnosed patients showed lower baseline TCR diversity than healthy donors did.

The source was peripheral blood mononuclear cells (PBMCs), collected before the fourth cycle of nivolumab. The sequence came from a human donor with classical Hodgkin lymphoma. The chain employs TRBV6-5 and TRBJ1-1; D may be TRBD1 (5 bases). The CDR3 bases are TGTGCCAGCAGTTACTCAGGAAGGGGTTATGAAGCCTTCTTT. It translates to CASSYSGRGYEAFF.